The 5 T cell receptor beta chains in this list originate from one sample, sequenced in a study of T cell repertoires in cytomegalovirus infection. A single record per CDR3 protein comes from TCRdb applying MiXCR to the reads. There are around 180,000 distinct CDR3 sequences in the sample; approximately 19% occur only once, and 2.5% to 3% lies in the top ten. The sequencing input was PBMCs. All receptors derive from a human donor in good health (CMV status not recorded). Some clones in this sample may be carry-over from other donors' samples.

This clonotype was seen a few times. The rearrangement joins TRBV11-2 to TRBJ2-7; TRBD2 matches at 7 bases. CDR3 length: 15 residues. Per the germline V gene, CDR1 is SGHAT and CDR2 is FQNNGV. Trimming cost V 4 bases and J 2 bases; bases outside gene matches: 8. The CDR3 region has the DNA TGTGCCAGCAGCTGGGAGGGCCAACCTCCCTACGAGCAGTACTTC. This gives the protein CASSWEGQPPYEQYF.

This clonotype was observed a handful of times. The rearrangement links TRBV20-1 to TRBJ2-3, with D perhaps TRBD2 (6 bases). Germline loops: CDR1 DFQATT, CDR2 SNEGSKA (reference sequence). This CDR3 has 13 residues. Trimming took 6 bases from V and 4 from J, leaving 14 bases between them. CDR3 residues: CSAHRPGADTQYF. The CDR3, as DNA: TGCAGTGCCCACCGTCCGGGAGCAGATACGCAGTATTTT.

This clonotype was counted at least ten times. This rearrangement joins TRBV28 to TRBJ1-3, with D uncertain. The CDR3 is 14 amino acids. Germline CDR1 MDHEN, CDR2 SYDVKM. V was cut by 3 bases and J by 0 bases, with 6 bases left in between. CDR3 sequence (DNA): TGTGCCAGCAGTTTCATAATCTCTGGAAACACCATATATTTT. Its translation: CASSFIISGNTIYF.

This clonotype appeared many times. V and J are TRBV10-3 and TRBJ1-3, with D possibly TRBD1 on 5 matching bases. Germline loops: CDR1 ENHRY, CDR2 SYGVKD. The length of the CDR3 is 16 residues. The CDR3 here is CAMASLGLESGNTIYF. For the CDR3, the DNA is TGTGCGATGGCGAGTCTGGGGCTTGAGTCTGGAAACACCATATATTTT.

This clonotype was seen at least ten times. V and J are TRBV7-8 and TRBJ2-7; the D call may be TRBD1 or TRBD2 (6 bases each). Trimming took 5 bases from V and 2 from J, leaving 13 bases between them. The germline V gene encodes CDR1 SGHVS and CDR2 FQNEAQ. The CDR3 extends over 14 amino acids. DNA for the CDR3: TGTGCCAGCAGCCCGGGGGACACCCCCTACGAGCAGTACTTC. The encoded protein is CASSPGDTPYEQYF.